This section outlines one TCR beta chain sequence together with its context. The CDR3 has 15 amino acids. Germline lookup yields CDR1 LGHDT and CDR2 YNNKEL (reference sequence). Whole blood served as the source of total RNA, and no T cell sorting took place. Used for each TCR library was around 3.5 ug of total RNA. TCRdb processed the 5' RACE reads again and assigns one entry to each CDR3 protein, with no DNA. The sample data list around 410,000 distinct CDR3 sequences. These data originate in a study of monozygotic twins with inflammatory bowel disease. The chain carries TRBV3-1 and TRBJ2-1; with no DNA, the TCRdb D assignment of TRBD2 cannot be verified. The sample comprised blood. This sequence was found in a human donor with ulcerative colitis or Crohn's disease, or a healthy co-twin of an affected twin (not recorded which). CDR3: CASSSRGGGAYEQFF.